A single T cell receptor beta chain is shown here with its context. Its specificity is unknown. In the library, individual cDNA molecules carried attached unique molecular identifiers. MiXCR, applied by TCRdb to the 5' RACE reads, yields one record per CDR3 protein. The sample holds some 64,000 distinct CDR3 sequences, 10% seen once. These data come from a study of early T cells in non-severe SARS-CoV-2 infection. Study context: Whole-blood bulk RNA, unsorted, was sequenced, and chains were unpaired. Study-wide points: Lookups in VDJdb leaned toward anti-spike CD8 responses and missed private and CD4 specificities.

CDR3 length: 16 amino acids. Trimming left V 3 bases short and J 3 bases short, with 17 bases between. CDR1 is LNHNV and CDR2 is YYDKDF in the germline V gene (reference sequence). This receptor was obtained from an adult who was a healthcare worker with PCR-confirmed SARS-CoV-2 infection or an uninfected control (not recorded which). Sequenced here: whole blood, sampled at baseline. The genes are TRBV15 and TRBJ1-1; no definite D call. The DNA of the CDR3 is TGTGCCACCAGCAGGGATTCTTCACTATCGGACACTGAAGCTTTCTTT. Translated: CATSRDSSLSDTEAFF.